The 32 T cell receptor beta chains below all came from one sample that was sequenced in a study of graft-versus-host responses after intestinal transplantation (dated by TCRdb to the early 2020s). The antigens these receptors bind are not known. The library was prepared using the immunoSEQ multiplex PCR assay. The clones in this table, taken by TCRdb from immuneACCESS, are in-frame only. Not every clone is retained; where verified, under half of the shortfall comes from an unresolved V gene, and the cause of the rest is unknown. The table for this sample lists 80,000 to 100,000 clones; approximately 90% of them were counted only once. Together, the top ten hold more than 0.15% of the sample. The sample's time point, from its label and the paper: cells obtained before transplantation from donor or recipient. The sequences come from unstimulated CD4+ T cells sorted from spleen or lymph node cells, collected before intestinal transplant. Receptor source: a human donor who received an intestinal transplant.

This chain links TRBV5-6 with TRBJ1-1, with 7 bases that match TRBD1. The CDR3 is made up of 12 amino acids. Germline V gives CDR1 SGHDT, CDR2 YYEEEE. Germline trimming cut 2 bases from V and 11 bases from J; bases unmatched to any gene: 6. CDR3 protein: CASSFPTGRAFF. CDR3 bases: TGTGCCAGCAGCTTCCCGACAGGGCGGGCTTTCTTT.

This clone was observed a single time. The chain carries TRBV5-1 and TRBJ1-1, with 7 bases aligning to TRBD1. This CDR3 comprises 14 residues. Unmatched junction bases numbered 0, after V lost 0 bases and J lost 1 base. Germline CDR1 is SGHRS and CDR2 is YFSETQ. Here the CDR3 reads CASSLEGANTEAFF. In nucleotides, the CDR3 is TGCGCCAGCAGCTTGGAGGGGGCGAACACTGAAGCTTTCTTT.

The rearrangement uses TRBV2 and TRBJ1-2, with a weak D call TRBD1 (6 bases). Trimming took 7 bases from V and 8 from J, leaving 17 bases between them. The CDR3 length is 13 residues. In germline, CDR1 is SNHLY, CDR2 FYNNEI. This CDR3 reads CASTHREGKGYTF. The CDR3 DNA is TGTGCCAGCACCCACAGGGAGGGGAAGGGCTACACCTTC.

This clone was counted only a few times. The chain has TRBV6-5 and TRBJ2-7, with D possibly TRBD1 on 5 matching bases. The CDR3 length is 13 residues. Trimming left V 0 bases short and J 7 bases short, with 10 bases between. Per the germline V gene, CDR1 is MNHEY and CDR2 is SVGAGI. The CDR3 here is CASSYSNRPEQYF. The CDR3 coding sequence is TGTGCCAGCAGTTACTCGAACAGGCCAGAGCAGTACTTC.

The V and J genes are TRBV4-2 and TRBJ2-5, with TRBD1 as a possible D gene (5 bases). From germline, CDR1 is LGHNA and CDR2 YNFKEQ. CDR3 length equals 14 residues. The germline V and J ends were trimmed by 4 bases and 5 bases, with 14 bases remaining between them. The CDR3 nucleotides read TGTGCCAGCAGCCTTGAGACAGTAAAGGAGACCCAGTACTTC. This encodes CASSLETVKETQYF.

The chain employs TRBV7-2 and TRBJ2-7; 7 bases are shared with TRBD1. CDR3 size: 15 residues. Looked up from germline, CDR1 is SGHTA and CDR2 is FQGNSA. J was trimmed by 2 bases and V by 5 bases; bases with no gene match: 9. Here the CDR3 DNA reads TGTGCCAGCAGCCCTTCCGGACAGGTCACCTACGAGCAGTACTTC. Amino acids: CASSPSGQVTYEQYF.

The rearrangement uses TRBV5-1 and TRBJ2-4; no clear D gene. Trimming removed 4 bases from V and 4 bases from J, with 15 bases in between. The CDR3 has 15 residues. The germline CDR1 and CDR2 sequences are SGHRS and YFSETQ. Written as DNA, the CDR3 is TGCGCCAGCAGCCCAGACTTGTTACCGAAAAACATTCAGTACTTC. Its protein product is CASSPDLLPKNIQYF. Filled out from reference TRBV5-1 and TRBJ2-4, the complete variable domain reads KAGVTQTPRYLIKTRGQQVTLSCSPISGHRSVSWYQQTPGQGLQFLFEYFSETQRNKGNFPGRFSGRQFSNSRSEMNVSTLELGDSALYLCASSPDLLPKNIQYFGAGTRLSVL.

This clone was picked up one time. The chain couples TRBV9 to TRBJ2-3; 10 bases are a match to TRBD1. Trimming cost V 3 bases and J 4 bases; bases outside gene matches: 5. Germline V lookup: CDR1 SGDLS, CDR2 YYNGEE. This CDR3 is 15 amino acids long. The CDR3 nucleotides are TGTGCCAGCAGCGGGGACAGGGGAAAGGCAGATACGCAGTATTTT. Translated, it gives CASSGDRGKADTQYF.

The chain has TRBV5-1 and TRBJ2-7; the match to TRBD1 covers 8 bases. J gave up 7 bases and V 7 bases, and 10 bases lay outside the gene matches. This CDR3 has 13 residues. Germline V gene lookup returns CDR1 SGHRS and CDR2 YFSETQ. This CDR3 reads CASLGQGKSEQYF. Here the CDR3 DNA reads TGCGCCAGCCTAGGACAGGGCAAAAGTGAGCAGTACTTC. Together with reference TRBV5-1 and TRBJ2-7, the CDR3 gives the full variable domain: KAGVTQTPRYLIKTRGQQVTLSCSPISGHRSVSWYQQTPGQGLQFLFEYFSETQRNKGNFPGRFSGRQFSNSRSEMNVSTLELGDSALYLCASLGQGKSEQYFGPGTRLTVT.

The rearrangement joins TRBV6-1 to TRBJ2-1, with D perhaps TRBD2 (5 bases). Trimming shortened V by 9 bases and J by 0 bases, and 12 bases separated the two germline ends. There are 14 residues in the CDR3. Germline V gives CDR1 MNHNS, CDR2 SASEGT. The CDR3, as DNA: TGTGCCAGTTTTCGGGGTAGCTCCTACAATGAGCAGTTCTTC. It yields the protein CASFRGSSYNEQFF.

The count of this clone is one. V and J are TRBV19 and TRBJ1-2; TRBD1 might be the D (5 bases). The CDR3 spans 13 residues. Germline CDR1 LNHDA, CDR2 SQIVND (reference sequence). The germline V and J ends were trimmed by 5 bases and 4 bases, with 11 bases remaining between them. The CDR3 is CASSPTGAYGYTF. CDR3 bases: TGTGCCAGTAGTCCTACAGGCGCCTATGGCTACACCTTC.

The genes are TRBV11-2 and TRBJ1-2; 11 bases map to TRBD1. Germline V gene lookup returns CDR1 SGHAT and CDR2 FQNNGV. V gave up 5 bases and J gave up 5 bases; unmatched junction bases: 7. The CDR3 contains 15 residues. CDR3 DNA: TGTGCCAGCAGCCCATGGACAGGGGGCCATTATGGCTACACCTTC. Amino acid sequence: CASSPWTGGHYGYTF.

The J gene is TRBJ1-2, the V gene TRBV5-6, with D possibly matching TRBD1 (6 bases). The CDR3 is made up of 13 amino acids. The germline V and J ends were trimmed by 1 base and 8 bases, with 12 bases remaining between them. CDR1 SGHDT and CDR2 YYEEEE come from the germline V gene. CDR3 protein: CASSLTGGGGYTF. CDR3 coding DNA: TGTGCCAGCAGCTTGACTGGGGGCGGCGGCTACACCTTC.

The rearrangement uses TRBV6-1 and TRBJ1-1; no clear D. Germline V gene lookup returns CDR1 MNHNS and CDR2 SASEGT. V was clipped by 1 base and J by 4 bases, with 10 bases between them. The CDR3 is made up of 14 amino acids. As DNA, the CDR3 is TGTGCCAGCAGTGAAGATTATCGGGGCACTGAAGCTTTCTTT. Its translation is CASSEDYRGTEAFF.

This sequence joins TRBV9 and TRBJ2-3; 8 bases map to TRBD2. The CDR3 length is 12 residues. V was clipped by 4 bases and J by 10 bases; unmatched bases: 5. CDR1 and CDR2 (germline): SGDLS, YYNGEE. The CDR3 reads CASSRTGGAQYF. The CDR3 nucleotides read TGTGCCAGCAGCCGGACCGGGGGGGCGCAGTATTTT.

This rearrangement joins TRBV19 to TRBJ2-7; D is perhaps TRBD1 (6 bases). V gave up 2 bases and J gave up 2 bases, with 13 bases separating them. Germline CDR1 reads LNHDA; CDR2 reads SQIVND (reference sequence). CDR3 length: 15 amino acids. The CDR3 spells CASSIRTDDPYEQYF. The CDR3 bases are TGTGCCAGTAGTATAAGGACAGATGACCCCTACGAGCAGTACTTC.

The CDR3 protein is CASSVDLASNEQFF. The CDR3 coding sequence is TGTGCCAGCAGCGTAGATCTAGCGAGCAATGAGCAGTTCTTC. This rearrangement joins TRBV9 to TRBJ2-1, with TRBD2 as a possible D gene (6 bases). Germline CDR1 SGDLS, CDR2 YYNGEE. The CDR3 is 14 residues long. Deletions cut 0 bases from V and 6 bases from J, with 10 bases between.

V gene TRBV5-4 combines with J gene TRBJ1-6, with D possibly matching TRBD1 (6 bases). The germline V gene encodes CDR1 SGHNT and CDR2 YYREEE (reference sequence). The ends were cut back, 0 bases at V and 0 bases at J, with 19 bases in the middle. The CDR3 runs 20 residues. The CDR3 region is CASSLASRDNTSSYNSPLHF. The CDR3 nucleotides are TGTGCCAGCAGCTTGGCCTCCAGGGACAACACGAGCTCCTATAATTCACCCCTCCACTTT. Together with reference TRBV5-4 and TRBJ1-6, the CDR3 gives the full variable domain: ETGVTQSPTHLIKTRGQQVTLRCSSQSGHNTVSWYQQALGQGPQFIFQYYREEENGRGNFPPRFSGLQFPNYSSELNVNALELDDSALYLCASSLASRDNTSSYNSPLHFGNGTRLTVT.

The rearrangement joins TRBV2 to TRBJ2-1; D may be TRBD2 (5 bases). V lost 3 bases to trimming and J lost 8 bases, with 11 bases between them. From germline, CDR1 is SNHLY and CDR2 FYNNEI. The CDR3 totals 13 residues. The CDR3 sequence is CASSEEAAHEQFF. For the CDR3, the DNA is TGTGCCAGCAGTGAGGAGGCGGCCCATGAGCAGTTCTTC.

The rearrangement joins TRBV5-1 to TRBJ1-4, with TRBD1 matching over 11 bases. Trimming took 4 bases from V and 5 from J; bases not matched to a gene: 4. The V gene's germline CDR1 is SGHRS and CDR2 YFSETQ. This CDR3 is 15 amino acids long. CDR3 amino acids: CASSPRDRGNEKLFF. The CDR3 DNA reads TGCGCCAGCAGCCCACGGGACAGGGGGAATGAAAAACTGTTTTTT.

The rearrangement joins TRBV6-1 to TRBJ1-1; D uncertain. The germline V gene encodes CDR1 MNHNS and CDR2 SASEGT. V lost 3 bases to trimming and J lost 5 bases, with 10 bases between them. The CDR3 contains 13 residues. The CDR3 protein is CASSDRSRTEAFF. The CDR3 DNA reads TGTGCCAGCAGTGACAGAAGTCGAACTGAAGCTTTCTTT.

The chain joins TRBV6-1 to TRBJ2-7, with TRBD1 identical over 8 bases. Trimming cost V 9 bases and J 1 base; bases outside gene matches: 8. This CDR3 is built from 14 residues. The germline CDR1 and CDR2 sequences are MNHNS and SASEGT. The CDR3 DNA is TGTGCCAGTAATCCGGACAGGGCGTCCTACGAGCAGTACTTC. Encoded protein: CASNPDRASYEQYF.

CDR3 coding DNA: TGTGCCTACGGGACACGAAACACTGAAGCTTTCTTT. The encoded protein is CAYGTRNTEAFF. The chain carries TRBV30 and TRBJ1-1; D might be TRBD1 (6 bases). The CDR3 sequence is 12 residues long. The V end lost 7 bases, the J end lost 2 bases, and 11 bases lay between the germline ends. CDR1 is GTSNPN, CDR2 SVGIG, per germline (reference sequence).

This clone was recorded once. The CDR3 region is CASSDRGPLVGYGYTF. As DNA, the CDR3 is TGTGCCAGCAGTGACAGGGGGCCTCTCGTAGGCTATGGCTACACCTTC. This chain joins TRBV6-4 and TRBJ1-2; TRBD1 aligns across 7 bases. Germline CDR1 MRHNA, CDR2 SNTAGT. The CDR3 runs 16 residues. After removal of 2 bases from V and 4 bases from J, the junction contained 10 bases not matched to a gene.

The CDR3 DNA reads as TGTGCCAGTAGTACCGACAGGTCTCATAATGAAAAACTGTTTTTT. Encoded protein: CASSTDRSHNEKLFF. The chain combines TRBV19 with TRBJ1-4, with a tentative D call TRBD1 (6 bases). Trimming took off 4 bases at V and 4 bases at J, with 13 bases between the two ends. The length of the CDR3 is 15 residues. In germline, CDR1 is LNHDA, CDR2 SQIVND (reference sequence).

The chain recombines TRBV5-1 with TRBJ2-5, with 10 bases lining up with TRBD1. With 0 bases clipped from V and 4 bases from J, the junction kept 6 bases outside the gene matches. This CDR3 region has 16 residues. Germline CDR1 SGHRS, CDR2 YFSETQ. This CDR3 reads CASSLVGTGVGETQYF. The CDR3 DNA is TGCGCCAGCAGCTTGGTGGGGACAGGGGTTGGAGAGACCCAGTACTTC.

CDR3 DNA: TGTGCCAGCAGTCTGGACAACCGGAATAATTCACCCCTCCACTTT. The encoded protein is CASSLDNRNNSPLHF. This chain joins TRBV6-6 and TRBJ1-6, with D perhaps matching TRBD1 (5 bases). Germline lookup yields CDR1 MNHNY and CDR2 SVGAGI (reference sequence). The ends were cut back, 5 bases at V and 5 bases at J, with 13 bases in the middle. The CDR3 spans 15 residues.

The rearrangement links TRBV11-2 to TRBJ2-1; TRBD2 matches at 10 bases. V was clipped by 3 bases and J by 4 bases; unmatched bases: 0. The CDR3 is 14 amino acids. From germline, CDR1 is SGHAT and CDR2 FQNNGV. CDR3 sequence: CASSLGLAYNEQFF. The CDR3 bases are TGTGCCAGCAGCTTGGGACTAGCGTACAATGAGCAGTTCTTC.

The chain carries TRBV5-1 and TRBJ2-3, with 10 bases matching TRBD2. This CDR3 is built from 14 residues. The germline V gene has CDR1 SGHRS and CDR2 YFSETQ. After removal of 0 bases from V and 5 bases from J, the junction contained 0 bases not matched to a gene. CDR3 DNA: TGCGCCAGCAGCTTGGGACTAGCGGGAGATACGCAGTATTTT. Protein: CASSLGLAGDTQYF.

The J gene is TRBJ1-6, the V gene TRBV19; D unclear. The CDR3 totals 16 residues. Germline V gene lookup returns CDR1 LNHDA and CDR2 SQIVND (reference sequence). Trimming cost V 4 bases and J 9 bases, with 19 bases left between them. The CDR3 coding sequence is TGTGCCAGTAGTAGGCTCAGGCGGGCTGTTAGTTCACCCCTCCACTTT. Its translation is CASSRLRRAVSSPLHF.

This rearrangement joins TRBV19 to TRBJ1-1; 8 bases are shared with TRBD1. Germline values: CDR1 LNHDA, CDR2 SQIVND (reference sequence). The CDR3 is 16 amino acids. V was clipped by 4 bases and J by 0 bases; unmatched bases: 7. CDR3 loop: CASSTLRTGLNTEAFF. The CDR3 DNA is TGTGCCAGTAGTACCCTCCGGACAGGGCTGAACACTGAAGCTTTCTTT.

The chain combines TRBV6-4 with TRBJ1-6, with 10 bases lining up with TRBD1. CDR3 length equals 17 residues. From germline, CDR1 is MRHNA and CDR2 SNTAGT. J lost 9 bases, V lost 8 bases, and 16 bases had no gene match. The CDR3 sequence: CASLDLRDRGTLSPLHF. The DNA for the CDR3 is TGTGCCAGCCTCGACCTTCGGGACAGGGGTACACTTTCACCCCTCCACTTT.